Given below is one T cell receptor beta chain in context. Here immunoSEQ multiplex PCR was the method, and the copy in TCRdb shows in-frame clones only, minus some. The sample holds around 81,000 clones, around four fifths seen once. The sample is drawn from a study of blood T cell repertoires in COVID-19. This CDR3 region has 15 residues. V gene TRBV21-1 combines with J gene TRBJ1-1; the table's TRBD1 call for D was not verified on the DNA. TRBV21-1 is a known pseudogene. The specimen sequenced was peripheral blood. This TCR came from a man between 45 and 60 years old with acute or convalescent COVID-19. CDR3 sequence: CASSTPTGANTEAFF. The CDR3 region has the DNA TGTGCCAGCAGCACACCGACAGGGGCGAACACTGAAGCTTTCTTT.